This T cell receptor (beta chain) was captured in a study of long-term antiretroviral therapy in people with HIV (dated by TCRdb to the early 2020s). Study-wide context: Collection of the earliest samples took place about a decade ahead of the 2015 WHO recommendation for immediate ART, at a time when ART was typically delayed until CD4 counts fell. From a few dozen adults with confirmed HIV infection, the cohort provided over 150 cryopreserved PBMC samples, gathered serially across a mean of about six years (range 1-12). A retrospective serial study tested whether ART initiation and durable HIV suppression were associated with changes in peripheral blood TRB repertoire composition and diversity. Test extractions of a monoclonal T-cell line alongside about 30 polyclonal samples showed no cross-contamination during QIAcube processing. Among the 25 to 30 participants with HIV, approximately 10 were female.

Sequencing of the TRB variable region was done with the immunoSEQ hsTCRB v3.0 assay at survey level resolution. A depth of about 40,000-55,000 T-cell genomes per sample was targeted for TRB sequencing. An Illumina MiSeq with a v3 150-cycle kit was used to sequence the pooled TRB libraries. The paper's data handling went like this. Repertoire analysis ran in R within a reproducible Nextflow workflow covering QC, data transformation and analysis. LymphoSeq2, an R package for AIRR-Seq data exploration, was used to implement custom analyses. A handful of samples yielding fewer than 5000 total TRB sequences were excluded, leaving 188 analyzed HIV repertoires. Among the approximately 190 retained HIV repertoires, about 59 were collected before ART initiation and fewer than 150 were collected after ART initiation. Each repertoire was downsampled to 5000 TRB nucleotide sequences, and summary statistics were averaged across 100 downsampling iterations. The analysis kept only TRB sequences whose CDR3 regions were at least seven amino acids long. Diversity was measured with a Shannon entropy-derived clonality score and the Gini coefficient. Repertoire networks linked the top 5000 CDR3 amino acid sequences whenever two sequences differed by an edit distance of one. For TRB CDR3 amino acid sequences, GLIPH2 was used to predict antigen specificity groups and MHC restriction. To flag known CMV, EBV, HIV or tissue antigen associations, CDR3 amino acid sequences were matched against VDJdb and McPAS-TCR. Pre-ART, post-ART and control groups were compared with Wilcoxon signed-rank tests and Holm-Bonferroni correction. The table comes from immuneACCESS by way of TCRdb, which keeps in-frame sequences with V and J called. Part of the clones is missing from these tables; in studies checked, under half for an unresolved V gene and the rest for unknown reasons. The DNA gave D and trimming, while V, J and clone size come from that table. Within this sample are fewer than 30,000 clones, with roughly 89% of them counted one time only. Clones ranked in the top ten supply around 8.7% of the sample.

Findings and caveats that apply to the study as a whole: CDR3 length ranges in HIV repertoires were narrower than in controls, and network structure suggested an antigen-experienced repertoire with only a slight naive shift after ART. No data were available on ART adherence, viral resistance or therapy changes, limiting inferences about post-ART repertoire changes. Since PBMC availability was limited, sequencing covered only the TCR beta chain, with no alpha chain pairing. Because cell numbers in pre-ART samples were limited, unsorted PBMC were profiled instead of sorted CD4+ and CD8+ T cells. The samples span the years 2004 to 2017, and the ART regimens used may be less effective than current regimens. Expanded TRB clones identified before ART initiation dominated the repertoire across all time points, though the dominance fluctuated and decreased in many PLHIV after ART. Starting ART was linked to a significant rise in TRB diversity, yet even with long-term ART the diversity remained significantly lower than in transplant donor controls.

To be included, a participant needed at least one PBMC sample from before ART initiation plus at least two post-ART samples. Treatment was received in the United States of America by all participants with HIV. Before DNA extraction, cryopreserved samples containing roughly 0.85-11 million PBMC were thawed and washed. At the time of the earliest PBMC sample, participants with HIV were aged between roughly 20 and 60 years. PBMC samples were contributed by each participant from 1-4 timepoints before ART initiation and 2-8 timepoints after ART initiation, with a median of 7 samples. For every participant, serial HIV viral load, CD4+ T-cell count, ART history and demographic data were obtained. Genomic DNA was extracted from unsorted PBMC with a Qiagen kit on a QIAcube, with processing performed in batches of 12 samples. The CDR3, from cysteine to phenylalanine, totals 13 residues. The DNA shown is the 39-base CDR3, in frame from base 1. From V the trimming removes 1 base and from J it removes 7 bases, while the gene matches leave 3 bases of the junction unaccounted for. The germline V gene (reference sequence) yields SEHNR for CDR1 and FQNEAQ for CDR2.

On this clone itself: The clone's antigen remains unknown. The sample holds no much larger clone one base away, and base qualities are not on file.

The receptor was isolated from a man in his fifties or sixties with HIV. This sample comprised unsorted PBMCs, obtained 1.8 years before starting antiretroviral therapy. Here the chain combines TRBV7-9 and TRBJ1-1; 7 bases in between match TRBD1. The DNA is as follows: TGTGCCAGCAGCTTAGTAGGGACAGTTGAAGCTTTCTTT. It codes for CASSLVGTVEAFF.